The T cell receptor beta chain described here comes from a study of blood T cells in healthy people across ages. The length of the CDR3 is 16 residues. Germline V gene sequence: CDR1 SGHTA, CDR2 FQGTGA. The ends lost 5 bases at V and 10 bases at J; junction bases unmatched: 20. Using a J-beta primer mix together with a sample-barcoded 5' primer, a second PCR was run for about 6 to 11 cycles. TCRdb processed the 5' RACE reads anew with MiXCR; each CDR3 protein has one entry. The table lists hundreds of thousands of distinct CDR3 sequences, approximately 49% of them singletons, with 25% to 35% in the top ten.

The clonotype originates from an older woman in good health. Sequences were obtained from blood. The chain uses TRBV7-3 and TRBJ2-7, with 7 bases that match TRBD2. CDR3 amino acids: CASSPGGSAFKMAQYF. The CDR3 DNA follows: TGTGCCAGCAGCCCCGGGGGGAGCGCCTTCAAAATGGCCCAGTACTTC.